These 24 T cell receptor beta chains were sequenced from one sample in a study of cytotoxic CD8 clonotypes in ibrutinib-treated CLL. Data came from immunoSEQ multiplex PCR; TCRdb stores just in-frame clones and leaves some out. Among about 200,000 clones listed, more than 70% were seen once. Here the sequenced sample was PBMCs, taken after 12 months of ibrutinib treatment. These receptors all come from a human donor with chronic lymphocytic leukemia.

V gene TRBV28 combines with J gene TRBJ2-1; no clear D gene. Trimming took 6 bases from V and 8 from J, leaving 14 bases between them. The CDR3 covers 13 residues. Germline V gene sequence: CDR1 MDHEN, CDR2 SYDVKM. The chain's CDR3 is CASRPAGVDEQFF. CDR3 sequence (DNA): TGTGCCAGCAGACCCGCAGGTGTAGATGAGCAGTTCTTC.

This chain links TRBV5-1 with TRBJ2-3, with D possibly matching TRBD2 (6 bases). Deletions cut 2 bases from V and 6 bases from J, with 13 bases between. The germline gives CDR1 SGHRS, CDR2 YFSETQ. The CDR3 is 14 amino acids. This CDR3 is CASSFEGLSDTQYF. The CDR3 DNA reads TGCGCCAGCAGCTTCGAAGGACTATCCGATACGCAGTATTTT.

This chain's CDR3 is CASSLAPANYGYTF. The DNA of the CDR3 is TGCGCCAGCAGCTTGGCCCCAGCTAACTATGGCTACACCTTC. The chain employs TRBV5-1 and TRBJ1-2; no reliable D call. Germline CDR1 and CDR2: SGHRS and YFSETQ. V lost 0 bases and J 0 bases, leaving 6 bases between the germline ends. This CDR3 is 14 amino acids long.

V is TRBV10-3 and J is TRBJ1-2, with D unresolved. This CDR3 has 13 residues. Trimming took 7 bases from V and 3 from J, leaving 12 bases between them. Per the germline V gene, CDR1 is ENHRY and CDR2 is SYGVKD. CDR3 DNA sequence: TGTGCCATCACACCGAACGGGGACTATGGCTACACCTTC. Protein: CAITPNGDYGYTF.

V and J are TRBV29-1 and TRBJ2-7; 8 bases match TRBD1. This CDR3 is built from 12 residues. Germline assignment: CDR1 SQVTM and CDR2 ANQGSEA. V gave up 8 bases and J gave up 6 bases; unmatched junction bases: 9. The CDR3 DNA reads TGCAGCATTGGACAGGGCGGTGGCGAGCAGTACTTC. It encodes CSIGQGGGEQYF.

The rearrangement links TRBV7-2 to TRBJ1-2; D is uncertain. This CDR3 region has 13 residues. V was pared by 3 bases and J by 5 bases, with 10 bases between. Germline V gene lookup returns CDR1 SGHTA and CDR2 FQGNSA. The CDR3 protein is CASSFDGPYGYTF. CDR3 nucleotide sequence: TGTGCCAGCAGCTTCGACGGCCCGTATGGCTACACCTTC. The complete variable domain, with remaining parts taken from reference TRBV7-2 and TRBJ1-2, reads GAGVSQSPSNKVTEKGKDVELRCDPISGHTALYWYRQSLGQGLEFLIYFQGNSAPDKSGLPSDRFSAERTGGSVSTLTIQRTQQEDSAVYLCASSFDGPYGYTFGSGTRLTVV.

V gene TRBV10-1 combines with J gene TRBJ1-4; TRBD1 aligns across 7 bases. Germline V gives CDR1 WNHNN, CDR2 SYGVQD (reference sequence). The CDR3 has 12 amino acids. The V and J ends lost 8 bases and 6 bases, in that order; junction bases with no gene match: 3. CDR3 nucleotides: TGCGCCAGCGGAGACAGGGATGAAAAACTGTTTTTT. Its protein product is CASGDRDEKLFF.

The V gene is TRBV5-8, the J gene TRBJ2-1, with D maybe TRBD2 (5 bases). Trimming removed 1 base from V and 0 bases from J, with 11 bases in between. The CDR3 length is 16 residues. Germline V gene lookup returns CDR1 SGHTS and CDR2 YDEGEE. As DNA, the CDR3 is TGTGCCAGCAGCTTGAAGGGAGCGAGCTCCTACAATGAGCAGTTCTTC. Amino acids: CASSLKGASSYNEQFF. Using reference TRBV5-8 and TRBJ2-1 for the parts outside the CDR3, the full variable domain is EAGVTQSPTHLIKTRGQQATLRCSPISGHTSVYWYQQALGLGLQFLLWYDEGEERNRGNFPPRFSGRQFPNYSSELNVNALELEDSALYLCASSLKGASSYNEQFFGPGTRLTVL.

The genes are TRBV7-3 and TRBJ1-1; no firm D call. Trimming removed 4 bases from V and 7 bases from J, with 10 bases in between. Germline values: CDR1 SGHTA, CDR2 FQGTGA. There are 12 residues in the CDR3. The CDR3 nucleotides read TGTGCCAGCAGCTCGGAGGGCAGTGAAGCTTTCTTT. Translated, it gives CASSSEGSEAFF. Drawing the rest from reference TRBV7-3 and TRBJ1-1, the complete variable domain is GAGVSQTPSNKVTEKGKYVELRCDPISGHTALYWYRQSLGQGPEFLIYFQGTGAADDSGLPNDRFFAVRPEGSVSTLKIQRTERGDSAVYLCASSSEGSEAFFGQGTRLTVV.

The chain combines TRBV7-8 with TRBJ2-5, with D hard to call. Trimming took off 1 base at V and 5 bases at J, with 2 bases between the two ends. This CDR3 comprises 11 residues. Germline loops: CDR1 SGHVS, CDR2 FQNEAQ. The CDR3 DNA is TGTGCCAGCAGCTTAGTGGAGACCCAGTACTTC. It yields the protein CASSLVETQYF.

J is TRBJ2-7 and V is TRBV10-3, with no clear D. V was trimmed by 4 bases and J by 5 bases, leaving 15 bases between them. Germline lookup yields CDR1 ENHRY and CDR2 SYGVKD. The CDR3 has 14 amino acids. The CDR3 DNA reads as TGTGCCATCAGTGTAGTAGATTTCCCCCACGAGCAGTACTTC. It is translated as CAISVVDFPHEQYF.

The CDR3 here is CASSEKGPSAGYGYTF. Written as DNA, the CDR3 is TGTGCCAGCAGTGAAAAGGGTCCCTCGGCGGGCTATGGCTACACCTTC. This chain connects TRBV2 to TRBJ1-2; D not certain. Between the trimmed V and J ends, which lost 2 bases and 4 bases, there was a span of 17 bases. Germline loops: CDR1 SNHLY, CDR2 FYNNEI. CDR3 length equals 16 residues.

The chain is built from TRBV6-6 and TRBJ1-1; D gene unclear. Germline V gives CDR1 MNHNY, CDR2 SVGAGI (reference sequence). Trimming removed 5 bases from V and 1 base from J, with 8 bases in between. The length of the CDR3 is 13 residues. CDR3 loop: CASSRTANTEAFF. As DNA, the CDR3 is TGTGCCAGCAGTCGGACGGCGAACACTGAAGCTTTCTTT.

The chain has TRBV19 and TRBJ2-5, with a weak D call TRBD2 (5 bases). CDR3 length: 14 residues. The V end lost 4 bases, the J end lost 2 bases, and 11 bases lay between the germline ends. The germline CDR1 and CDR2 sequences are LNHDA and SQIVND (reference sequence). CDR3 DNA: TGTGCCAGTAGTAGGGCGGGCATACAAGAGACCCAGTACTTC. As protein: CASSRAGIQETQYF.

The chain couples TRBV28 to TRBJ1-1, with 7 nucleotides matching TRBD1. V trimming: 0 bases; J trimming: 11 bases; junction bases outside the gene matches: 6. Germline-derived CDR1 and CDR2 are MDHEN and SYDVKM. There are 13 residues in the CDR3. The DNA for the CDR3 is TGTGCCAGCAGTTTATGGGACGACAGGGAGGCTTTCTTT. The encoded protein is CASSLWDDREAFF.

The sample holds a few counts of this clone. The chain uses TRBV5-6 and TRBJ2-5; D may be TRBD1 (6 bases). Germline V CDR1 and CDR2: SGHDT, YYEEEE. V lost 3 bases and J 5 bases, leaving 11 bases between the germline ends. CDR3 length: 13 amino acids. CDR3 sequence reads: CASSSQGWETQYF. The CDR3 nucleotides read TGTGCCAGCAGCTCCCAGGGGTGGGAGACCCAGTACTTC.

There are a few counts of this clone. The chain employs TRBV5-1 and TRBJ1-1, with 8 positions matching TRBD1. CDR1 is SGHRS, CDR2 YFSETQ, per germline. This CDR3 has 16 amino acids. The V and J ends lost 3 bases and 4 bases, in that order; junction bases with no gene match: 11. The DNA for the CDR3 is TGCGCCAGCAGCTACGGACAGGGTGGATATGCCACTGAAGCTTTCTTT. Translation gives CASSYGQGGYATEAFF.

The rearrangement joins TRBV2 to TRBJ2-7, with D perhaps TRBD1 (6 bases). This CDR3 spans 11 amino acids. CDR1 SNHLY and CDR2 FYNNEI come from the germline V gene. The V end lost 5 bases, the J end lost 5 bases, and 7 bases lay between the germline ends. Here the CDR3 reads CASSWDNEQYF. CDR3 sequence (DNA): TGTGCCAGCAGTTGGGACAACGAGCAGTACTTC.

The chain uses TRBV19 and TRBJ2-5; the match to TRBD2 covers 7 bases. Germline assignment: CDR1 LNHDA and CDR2 SQIVND (reference sequence). With 5 bases clipped from V and 2 bases from J, the junction kept 8 bases outside the gene matches. The CDR3 sequence is 15 residues long. The CDR3 nucleotides read TGTGCCAGTAGTGGGGGGGTTGCGAGGCAAGAGACCCAGTACTTC. Amino acids: CASSGGVARQETQYF.

V is TRBV19 and J is TRBJ2-3, with TRBD2 identical over 11 bases. Germline V gives CDR1 LNHDA, CDR2 SQIVND (reference sequence). V lost 7 bases to trimming and J lost 3 bases; unmatched junction nucleotides: 9. The CDR3 has 16 amino acids. DNA of the CDR3: TGTGCCAGTACCTACGGGGTAGCGGGGGGGACAGATACGCAGTATTTT. Translating gives CASTYGVAGGTDTQYF.

The genes are TRBV6-5 and TRBJ2-7, with D perhaps matching TRBD1 or TRBD2 (6 bases each). V was clipped by 5 bases and J by 1 base, with 15 bases between them. This CDR3 comprises 15 residues. CDR1 is MNHEY, CDR2 SVGAGI, per germline. The CDR3 DNA sequence: TGTGCCAGCAGTGGGGTAGGGGGGCTTTCCTACGAGCAGTACTTC. Its protein is CASSGVGGLSYEQYF.

The chain has TRBV11-1 and TRBJ1-1, with a possible D match to TRBD1 (5 bases). Looked up from germline, CDR1 is SGHAT and CDR2 is FQDESV (reference sequence). CDR3 length equals 14 residues. Trimming cost V 5 bases and J 1 base, with 11 bases left between them. CDR3 DNA sequence: TGTGCCAGCAGCGCTGGGGGAGGGAACACTGAAGCTTTCTTT. Translated, it gives CASSAGGGNTEAFF. The full variable domain, in which reference TRBV11-1 and TRBJ1-1 provide the parts outside the CDR3, is EAEVAQSPRYKITEKSQAVAFWCDPISGHATLYWYRQILGQGPELLVQFQDESVVDDSQLPKDRFSAERLKGVDSTLKIQPAELGDSAMYLCASSAGGGNTEAFFGQGTRLTVV.

The chain links TRBV1 to TRBJ2-3; no check of the table's D call, TRBD2, against the DNA was made. TRBV1 is marked as a pseudogene. The CDR3 extends over 16 amino acids. CDR3 in DNA: TGCACCAGCAGCCAGCCCCCTGCGGGAGCGGCAGATACGCAGTATTTT. Its protein is CTSSQPPAGAADTQYF.

This chain uses TRBV28 with TRBJ1-5; D might be TRBD1 (5 bases). Germline V gene data show CDR1 as MDHEN and CDR2 as SYDVKM. The length of the CDR3 is 15 residues. Trimming left V 7 bases short and J 6 bases short, with 19 bases between. The CDR3 coding sequence is TGTGCCAGCACCCTGGGGGGGGTGGTAGGTCAGCCCCAGCATTTT. Its translation: CASTLGGVVGQPQHF.